The count of the clone carrying this TCR beta chain is one. These data belong to a study of control samples from healthy donors and cancer patients. From germline, CDR1 is SQVTM and CDR2 ANQGSEA. This CDR3 is 12 amino acids long. After removal of 7 bases from V and 3 bases from J, the junction contained 5 bases not matched to a gene. Here immunoSEQ multiplex PCR was the method, and the copy in TCRdb shows in-frame clones only, minus some. Of approximately 150,000 clones listed, approximately 94% were seen once; the top ten hold 11% to 15%. The V and J genes are TRBV29-1 and TRBJ2-7; 8 bases align to TRBD2. This clonotype was sampled from a man in his fifties or sixties with colorectal cancer. Sequenced material: PBMCs. CDR3 sequence (DNA): TGCAGCGGTTCTAGCGGGTACTACGAGCAGTACTTC. This encodes CSGSSGYYEQYF.